Listed below are T cell receptor beta chains from one sample, sequenced in a study of blood T cells in healthy people across ages. TCRdb redid the calling of the 5' RACE reads with MiXCR, one entry per CDR3 protein. The sample lists more than 550,000 distinct CDR3 sequences, around a fifth occurring once. The sample comprised blood. Every receptor here comes from a man between 65 and 85 years old in good health. Both conserved end residues are trimmed from each CDR3.

V	J	CDR3
TRBV5-1	TRBJ2-3	ASSFGTSGDTQY
TRBV11-2	TRBJ2-5	ASSLGNSYQWGETQY
TRBV4-2	TRBJ2-7	ASSRGTDTYEQY
TRBV3-1	TRBJ1-6	ASSQDIGTGSRSPLH
TRBV6-6	TRBJ1-1	ASSYGPGQENGAF
TRBV5-1	TRBJ2-5	ASSFLAGEGGETQY
TRBV11-2	TRBJ2-1	ASSSDRVNEQF
TRBV7-2	TRBJ1-4	ASSGQFGATNEKLF
TRBV11-1	NA	ASSKRDRTDFEQY
TRBV29-1	TRBJ2-2	STRGALDTGELF
TRBV28	TRBJ1-2	ASSRTARGNYGYT
TRBV7-2	TRBJ2-3	ASSLGPATDTQC
TRBV18	TRBJ1-1	ASSTTPTTRQALAF
TRBV5-1	TRBJ1-2	ASSLGDEGGYGYT
TRBV10-3	TRBJ1-1	AISDGARNTEAF
TRBV20-1	TRBJ1-2	SAREGRGFYGYT
TRBV9	TRBJ1-3	ASSGQGGTGNTIY
TRBV5-1	TRBJ1-1	ASGLGQGSTEAF
TRBV28	TRBJ2-3	ASRITSGRTHTQY
TRBV11-2	TRBJ2-5	ASSLRSSGGKETQY
TRBV29-1	TRBJ2-5	SVYWETQY
TRBV6-5	TRBJ2-5	ASSRAGAETQY
TRBV6-5	TRBJ1-1	ASSYVGTGTEAF
TRBV6-5	TRBJ2-1	ASYPGSSHREQF
TRBV7-9	TRBJ1-5	ASSLATGGIQPQH
TRBV7-2	TRBJ1-2	ASSSLDSSGYT
TRBV5-1	TRBJ1-2	ASSLVSNYGYT
TRBV5-1	TRBJ2-2	ASSQFGRSTGELF
TRBV7-9	TRBJ2-1	ASTVPQGALAEQF
TRBV12-3/TRBV12-4	TRBJ2-2	ASTDRDRLTGELF
TRBV7-2	NA	ASGLAVSSYNEQF
TRBV27	TRBJ1-2	ASSYHTGQGLFGYT
TRBV5-1	TRBJ2-7	ASSNPGTISYEQY
TRBV12-3/TRBV12-4	TRBJ2-5	ASSLIFAAQY
TRBV3-1	TRBJ2-3	ASSQDSGLKPRGY
TRBV7-9	TRBJ1-1	ASSLEGQNTEAF
TRBV14	TRBJ2-3	ASSHPTISTDTQY
TRBV7-2	TRBJ1-3	ASSLSRFTGTGNTIY
TRBV12-3/TRBV12-4	TRBJ1-1	ASSPTTGVLRAF
TRBV29-1	TRBJ1-1	SVTTQEDTEAF
TRBV12-3/TRBV12-4	TRBJ1-1	ASSLTGVRSNTEAF